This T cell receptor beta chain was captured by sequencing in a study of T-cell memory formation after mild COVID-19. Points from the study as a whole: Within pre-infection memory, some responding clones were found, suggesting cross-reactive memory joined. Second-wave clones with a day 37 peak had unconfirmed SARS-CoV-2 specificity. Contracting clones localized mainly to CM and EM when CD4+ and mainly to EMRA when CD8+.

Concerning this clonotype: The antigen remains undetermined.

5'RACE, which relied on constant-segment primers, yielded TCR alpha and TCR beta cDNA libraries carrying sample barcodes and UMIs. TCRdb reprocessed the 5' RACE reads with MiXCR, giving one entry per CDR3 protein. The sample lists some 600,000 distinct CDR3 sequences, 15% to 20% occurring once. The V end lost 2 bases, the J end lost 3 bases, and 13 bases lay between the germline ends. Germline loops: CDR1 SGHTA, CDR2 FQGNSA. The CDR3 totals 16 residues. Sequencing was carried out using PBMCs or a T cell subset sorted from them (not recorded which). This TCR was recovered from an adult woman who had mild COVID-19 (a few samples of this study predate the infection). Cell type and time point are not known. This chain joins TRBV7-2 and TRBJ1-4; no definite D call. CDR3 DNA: TGTGCCAGCAGCTTACGGGCGGGGAGCCCTAATGAAAAACTGTTTTTT. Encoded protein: CASSLRAGSPNEKLFF.